The rows below give T cell receptor beta chains drawn from one sample of a study of PD-1 blockade in mismatch repair-deficient tumors. Profiled with immunoSEQ multiplex PCR; TCRdb holds only in-frame clones, not every one. Of tens of thousands of clones listed, approximately 84% are singletons. Source: peripheral blood, taken 2 weeks after starting pembrolizumab. The receptors shown here come from an adult with mismatch repair-deficient cancer. Each CDR3 is given with its conserved first and last residue. A D gene is named only where the DNA matches it firmly. The listing skips clone size in some rows; elsewhere it reads once, few, many or a size class.

d_call | clone_size | j_call | v_call | cdr3_length | cdr3_nt | cdr3_aa
TRBD2 | . | TRBJ2-3 | TRBV14 | 14 | TGTGCCAGCAGCCAGTCCGGGACTAGGGGTACGCAGTATTTT | CASSQSGTRGTQYF
TRBD1 | . | TRBJ2-6 | TRBV5-1 | 17 | TGCGCCAGCAGCTCCGGGACAGGGTACTCTGGGGCCAACGTCCTGACTTTC | CASSSGTGYSGANVLTF
. | . | TRBJ2-4 | TRBV29-1 | 14 | TGCAGCGTCTCCGTGGGCCTCGCCAAAAACATTCAGTACTTC | CSVSVGLAKNIQYF
. | . | TRBJ2-7 | TRBV5-4 | 18 | TGTGCCAGCAGCTTGTTCTCTTCCGTAAGGGGTAGCTCCTACGAGCAGTACTTC | CASSLFSSVRGSSYEQYF
. | . | TRBJ2-5 | TRBV5-4 | 15 | TGTGCCAGCAGCCAAGCAAAGCGGGACCAAGAGACCCAGTACTTC | CASSQAKRDQETQYF
TRBD1 | once | TRBJ2-1 | TRBV4-1 | 15 | TGCGCCAGCAGCCACCCATATGACAGGGCCCATGAGCAGTTCTTC | CASSHPYDRAHEQFF
TRBD1 | . | TRBJ1-2 | TRBV2 | 15 | TGTGCCAGCAGCTGGGACAGGGGGTCGGTCTATGGCTACACCTTC | CASSWDRGSVYGYTF
TRBD1 | . | TRBJ2-6 | TRBV19 | 17 | TGTGCCAGTAGTATAGATGGGGACAGCTCTGGGGCCAACGTCCTGACTTTC | CASSIDGDSSGANVLTF
TRBD1 | once | TRBJ2-2 | TRBV7-9 | 15 | TGTGCCAGCAGCGTCGACAGGGTGGATTACCGGGAGCTGTTTTTT | CASSVDRVDYRELFF
. | . | TRBJ2-2 | TRBV4-3 | 15 | TGCGCCAGCAGCCAAGAAGGAGGGCGGTCCGGGGAGCTGTTTTTT | CASSQEGGRSGELFF
. | . | TRBJ2-3 | TRBV28 | 12 | TGTGCCAGCAGTCCTAGGGGGAATACGCAGTATTTT | CASSPRGNTQYF
. | . | TRBJ1-4 | TRBV2 | 14 | TGTGCCAGCAGTGAAGCCTTAGACAGTGAAAAACTGTTTTTT | CASSEALDSEKLFF
. | . | TRBJ2-2 | TRBV7-9 | 14 | TGTGCCAGCGCCGCGGGCGGTACCACCGGGGAGCTGTTTTTT | CASAAGGTTGELFF
. | . | TRBJ2-3 | TRBV7-2 | 16 | TGTGCCAGCAGCTTAGCACAAGCGAGAGGCACAGATACGCAGTATTTT | CASSLAQARGTDTQYF
. | once | TRBJ2-6 | TRBV18 | 15 | TGTGCCAGCTCACGGTCTGGGGGCGAGGCCAACGTCCTGACTTTC | CASSRSGGEANVLTF
TRBD2 | . | TRBJ2-2 | TRBV7-9 | 17 | TGTGCCAGCAGCCCGCGTTCCTCGGGAGGATGGACCGGGGAGCTGTTTTTT | CASSPRSSGGWTGELFF
. | . | TRBJ1-2 | TRBV21-1 | 16 | TGTGCCAGCAGCAGAAAAACAGGGGAGCCCCACTATGGCTACACCTTC | CASSRKTGEPHYGYTF
. | . | TRBJ2-7 | TRBV5-5 | 13 | TGTGCCAGCAGCTTGATCCCAGGCCACGAGCAGTACTTC | CASSLIPGHEQYF
. | . | TRBJ1-2 | TRBV4-2 | 15 | TGTGCCAGCAGCCAAGACGCAGGGTACAACTATGGCTACACCTTC | CASSQDAGYNYGYTF
TRBD1 | . | TRBJ2-7 | TRBV6-1 | 13 | TGTGCCAGCAGTCGGGACAGCGGTTACGAGCAGTACTTC | CASSRDSGYEQYF
. | . | TRBJ2-3 | TRBV27 | 12 | TGTGCCAGCAAGAGGGGCACAGATACGCAGTATTTT | CASKRGTDTQYF
. | . | TRBJ1-3 | TRBV15 | 14 | TGTGCCACCAGCAGAGATTTAAAGGGAAACACCATATATTTT | CATSRDLKGNTIYF
TRBD2 | . | TRBJ2-1 | TRBV4-3 | 16 | TGCGCCAGCAGCCAAGGGACTAGCGGAGGCTACAATGAGCAGTTCTTC | CASSQGTSGGYNEQFF
TRBD1 | . | TRBJ2-7 | TRBV6-1 | 11 | TGTGCCAGCGGGGCAGGGGGCGAACAGTACTTC | CASGAGGEQYF
. | . | TRBJ2-7 | TRBV30 | 15 | TGTGCCTGGAGGGTTTTAGGGGAGAGGTCCTACGAGCAGTACTTC | CAWRVLGERSYEQYF
. | . | TRBJ2-7 | TRBV5-6 | 11 | TGTGCCAGCAGCTCTTCCTACGAGCAGTACTTC | CASSSSYEQYF
TRBD2 | . | TRBJ2-1 | TRBV28 | 16 | TGTGCCAGCAGTACGGGACTAGCGGGAGTTTTGGCTGAGCAGTTCTTC | CASSTGLAGVLAEQFF
. | . | TRBJ1-1 | TRBV5-4 | 12 | TGTGCCAGCAGCTTCTTGAACACTGAAGCTTTCTTT | CASSFLNTEAFF
TRBD1 | . | TRBJ2-7 | TRBV10-3 | 13 | TGTGCCATCAGGGACAGGGGGCCCAACGAGCAGTACTTC | CAIRDRGPNEQYF
. | . | TRBJ1-1 | TRBV28 | 10 | TGTGCTATAATCGGCACTGAAGCTTTCTTT | CAIIGTEAFF
. | . | TRBJ2-5 | TRBV7-9 | 17 | TGTGCCAGCAGCTTCCCCCCCTGGAGTGGCAGCCAAGAGACCCAGTACTTC | CASSFPPWSGSQETQYF
TRBD2 | once | TRBJ2-2 | TRBV6-4 | 15 | TGTGCCAGCAGTGACTCGACTAGCAGCACCGGGGAGCTGTTTTTT | CASSDSTSSTGELFF
. | . | TRBJ1-5 | TRBV28 | 15 | TGTGCCAGCAGTCCGCAGGGACTTGGCAATCAGCCCCAGCATTTT | CASSPQGLGNQPQHF
TRBD2 | once | TRBJ2-3 | TRBV4-1 | 17 | TGCGCCAGCAGCCCCCACCCCGGACTAGCGCAATCAGATACGCAGTATTTT | CASSPHPGLAQSDTQYF
. | . | TRBJ2-7 | TRBV9 | 15 | TGTGCCAGCAGCGTAGATCCGGGGAGCTCCTACGAGCAGTACTTC | CASSVDPGSSYEQYF
. | . | TRBJ2-3 | TRBV7-9 | 14 | TGTGCCAGCTCCAGGGGCCAGAGCACAGATACGCAGTATTTT | CASSRGQSTDTQYF
TRBD2 | few | TRBJ2-1 | TRBV10-1 | 14 | TGCGCCTGTAGCGGGAGTGGCGCCTACAATGAGCAGTTCTTC | CACSGSGAYNEQFF